This TCR beta chain originates from a study of T-cell memory formation after mild COVID-19 (dated by TCRdb to about 2021). At the level of the whole study: TCR sequence clusters from the two donors were found to be largely donor specific. In a couple of donors, T-cell clones that expanded and contracted after mild COVID-19 were followed by sequencing TCRalpha and TCRbeta repertoires longitudinally. Two young, previously healthy adult volunteers made up the cohort, one male and one female. The study at large found these results: The detection of some responding clones in pre-infection memory suggests that pre-existing cross-reactive memory T cells joined the SARS-CoV-2 response. SARS-CoV-2 specificity was not confirmed for the second-wave clones peaking on day 37. Clones that contracted from day 15 to 85 showed balanced CD4/CD8 phenotypes, whereas a second wave of clones that expanded from day 15 to 37 leaned towards CD4+. Only a couple of mild cases were covered by the study, and larger cohorts that include severe cases with pre-infection samples were considered necessary. Contracting CD4+ clones were found mainly in CM and EM memory subsets, while CD8+ clones were enriched in EMRA.

Ficoll-Paque density gradient centrifugation was used to isolate PBMCs. Instrument on record: Illumina NovaSeq 6000. TCRalpha and TCRbeta cDNA libraries were constructed by 5'RACE with constant-segment primers, with sample barcodes and unique molecular identifiers being introduced. Trizol reagent was used to extract RNA from every sample. Amplification of the libraries took two PCR steps, and the second step added a second sample barcode plus Illumina TruSeq adapters. The libraries were sequenced on an Illumina NovaSeq using 2 x 150 bp paired-end reads. In the source study's methods: With migec v1.2.7, reads were demultiplexed and then collapsed into UMI-guided consensus sequences. With mixcr v2.1.11, UMI consensuses were aligned to TRA and TRB V and J templates and assembled into clonotypes. Expanded or contracted clonotypes were those called significant by both edgeR and NoisET, with noise models trained on biological replicates. For edgeR calls, a false discovery rate-adjusted p below 0.01 and a log2 fold-change threshold of 1 were applied. As an exploratory analysis of dynamics, max-normalized trajectories of the 1000 most abundant clonotypes were examined by PCA with hierarchical clustering. The CD4 or CD8 phenotype of responding clones was assigned using the separately sequenced CD4+ and CD8+ repertoires. Clones were called with MiXCR by TCRdb after fastp trimmed the public reads at Q25, and only in-frame beta chains were retained. CDR3 protein sequences are deduplicated, and each keeps its most common genes and DNA. None of the V and J calls come from the authors' own analysis; TCRdb made them. This sample holds around 160,000 distinct CDR3 sequences; around a tenth were observed only once. In total, the top ten clones hold approximately 3.4% of the sample.

Turning to this clonotype: The clone's antigen remains unknown. Qualities for individual bases were not recorded, and no much larger clone is one base off.

This sequence was found in a man younger than 35 who had mild COVID-19 (a few samples of this study predate the infection). The sample titles of this study are shuffled in the database, so cell type and time point are left out; the donor was told from shared clones. Sequencing used PBMCs or a T cell subset sorted from them (not recorded which).

The CDR3 is CASGTGASYEQYV. The base sequence is TGTGCTAGTGGGACAGGGGCCTCCTACGAGCAGTACGTC. The chain is encoded by TRBV12-5 joined to TRBJ2-7; 8 central nucleotides agree with TRBD1. Compared with germline, V lacks 6 bases and J lacks 0 bases; bases without a gene match: 1. As encoded in the germline V gene, CDR1 is LGHNT while CDR2 is FRNRAP. The CDR3 contains 13 residues, cysteine and valine counted. This entry keeps only the CDR3 DNA: 39 bases, framed from base 1.